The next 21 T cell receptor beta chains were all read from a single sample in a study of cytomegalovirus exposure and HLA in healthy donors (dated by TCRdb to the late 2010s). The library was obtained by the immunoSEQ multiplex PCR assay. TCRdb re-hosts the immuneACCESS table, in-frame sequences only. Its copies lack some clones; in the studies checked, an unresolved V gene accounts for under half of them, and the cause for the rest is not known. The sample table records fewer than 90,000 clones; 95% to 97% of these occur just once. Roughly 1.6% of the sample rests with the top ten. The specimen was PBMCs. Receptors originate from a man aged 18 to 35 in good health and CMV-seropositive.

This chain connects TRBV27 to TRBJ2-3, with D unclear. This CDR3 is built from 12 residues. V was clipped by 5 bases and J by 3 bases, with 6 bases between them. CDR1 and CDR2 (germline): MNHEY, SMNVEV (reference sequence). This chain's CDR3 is CASSTGTDTQYF. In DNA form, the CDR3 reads TGTGCCAGCAGTACCGGGACAGATACGCAGTATTTT.

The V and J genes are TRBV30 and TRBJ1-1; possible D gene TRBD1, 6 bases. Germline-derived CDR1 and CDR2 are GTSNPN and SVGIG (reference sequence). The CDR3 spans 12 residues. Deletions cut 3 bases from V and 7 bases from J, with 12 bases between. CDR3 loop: CAWRNSQGEAFF. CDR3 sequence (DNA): TGTGCCTGGAGGAATTCACAGGGTGAAGCTTTCTTT. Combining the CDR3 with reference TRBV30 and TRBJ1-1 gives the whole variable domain SQTIHQWPATLVQPVGSPLSLECTVEGTSNPNLYWYRQAAGRGLQLLFYSVGIGQISSEVPQNLSASRPQDRQFILSSKKLLLSDSGFYLCAWRNSQGEAFFGQGTRLTVV.

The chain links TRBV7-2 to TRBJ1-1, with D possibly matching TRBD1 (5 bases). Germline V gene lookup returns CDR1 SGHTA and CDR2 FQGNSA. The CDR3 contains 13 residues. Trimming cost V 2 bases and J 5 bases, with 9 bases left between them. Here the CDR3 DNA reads TGTGCCAGCAGCTTACAGGGAAGGACTGAAGCTTTCTTT. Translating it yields CASSLQGRTEAFF.

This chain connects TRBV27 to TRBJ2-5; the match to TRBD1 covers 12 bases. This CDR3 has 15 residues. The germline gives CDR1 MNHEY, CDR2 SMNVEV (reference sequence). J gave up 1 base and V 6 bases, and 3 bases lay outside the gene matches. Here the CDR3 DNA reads TGTGCCAGCAGCGGGACAGGGGGCCTCCAAGAGACCCAGTACTTC. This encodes CASSGTGGLQETQYF.

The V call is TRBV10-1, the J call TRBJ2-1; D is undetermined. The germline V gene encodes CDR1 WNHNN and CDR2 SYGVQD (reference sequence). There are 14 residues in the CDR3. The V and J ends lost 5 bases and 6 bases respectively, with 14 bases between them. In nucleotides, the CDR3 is TGCGCCAGCAGTCCTCGGGTAGGAAGCAATGAGCAGTTCTTC. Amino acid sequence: CASSPRVGSNEQFF.

Here the CDR3 reads CASSPPGAKFLGGYTF. The CDR3 coding sequence is TGTGCCAGCAGCCCACCAGGGGCGAAATTCCTCGGTGGCTACACCTTC. The chain links TRBV5-8 to TRBJ1-2, with D perhaps matching TRBD1 (6 bases). V was shortened by 4 bases and J by 7 bases, with 23 bases between the two germline ends. Germline CDR1 is SGHTS and CDR2 is YDEGEE. The CDR3 spans 16 residues.

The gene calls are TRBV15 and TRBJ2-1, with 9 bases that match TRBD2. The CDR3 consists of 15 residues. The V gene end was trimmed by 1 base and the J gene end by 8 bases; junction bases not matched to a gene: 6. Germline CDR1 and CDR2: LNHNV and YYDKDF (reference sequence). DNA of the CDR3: TGTGCCACCAGCAGAGGATCTAGCGGGAATGATGAGCAGTTCTTC. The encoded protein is CATSRGSSGNDEQFF.

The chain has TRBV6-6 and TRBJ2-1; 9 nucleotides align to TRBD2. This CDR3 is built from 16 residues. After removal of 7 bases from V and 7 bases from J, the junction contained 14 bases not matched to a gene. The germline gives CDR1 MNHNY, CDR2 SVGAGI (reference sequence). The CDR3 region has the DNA TGTGCCAGCATCTTCTCGGCGTATAGCGGGAGTAATGAGCAGTTCTTC. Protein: CASIFSAYSGSNEQFF.

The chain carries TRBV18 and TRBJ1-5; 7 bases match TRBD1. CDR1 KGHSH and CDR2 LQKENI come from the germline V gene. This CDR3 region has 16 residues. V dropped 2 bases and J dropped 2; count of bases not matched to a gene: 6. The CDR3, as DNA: TGTGCCAGCTCACCAAGTTTAGGGGGCGGCAATCAGCCCCAGCATTTT. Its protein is CASSPSLGGGNQPQHF.

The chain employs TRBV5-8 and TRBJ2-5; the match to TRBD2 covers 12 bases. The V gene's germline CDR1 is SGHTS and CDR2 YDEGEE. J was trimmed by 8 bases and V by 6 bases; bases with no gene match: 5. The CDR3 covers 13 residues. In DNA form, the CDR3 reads TGTGCCAGCACCGCTAGCGGGGGGGGAACCCAGTACTTC. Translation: CASTASGGGTQYF.

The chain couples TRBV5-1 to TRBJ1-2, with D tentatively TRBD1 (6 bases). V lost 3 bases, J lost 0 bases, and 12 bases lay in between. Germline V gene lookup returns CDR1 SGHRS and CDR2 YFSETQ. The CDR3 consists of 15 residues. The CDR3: CASSSDRVSNYGYTF. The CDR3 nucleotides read TGCGCCAGCAGCTCGGACAGAGTATCTAACTATGGCTACACCTTC. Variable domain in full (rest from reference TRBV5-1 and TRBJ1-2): KAGVTQTPRYLIKTRGQQVTLSCSPISGHRSVSWYQQTPGQGLQFLFEYFSETQRNKGNFPGRFSGRQFSNSRSEMNVSTLELGDSALYLCASSSDRVSNYGYTFGSGTRLTVV.

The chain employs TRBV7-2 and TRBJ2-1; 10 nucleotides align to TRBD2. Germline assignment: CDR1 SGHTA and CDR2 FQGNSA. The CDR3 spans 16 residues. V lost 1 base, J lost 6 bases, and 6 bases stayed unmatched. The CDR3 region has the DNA TGTGCCAGCAGCTTAGTCCTAGCGGGAGTTGTCAATGAGCAGTTCTTC. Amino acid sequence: CASSLVLAGVVNEQFF.

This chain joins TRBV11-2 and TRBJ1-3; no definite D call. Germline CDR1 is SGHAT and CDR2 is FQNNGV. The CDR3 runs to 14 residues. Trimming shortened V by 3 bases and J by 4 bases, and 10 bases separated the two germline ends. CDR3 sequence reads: CASSFAGFGNTIYF. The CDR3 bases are TGTGCCAGCAGCTTCGCGGGCTTCGGAAACACCATATATTTT.

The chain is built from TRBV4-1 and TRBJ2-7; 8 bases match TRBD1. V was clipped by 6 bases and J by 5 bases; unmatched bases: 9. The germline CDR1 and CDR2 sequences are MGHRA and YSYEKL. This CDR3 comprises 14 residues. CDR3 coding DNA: TGCGCCAGCAGGCCGAGACAGGGGATCAACGAGCAGTACTTC. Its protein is CASRPRQGINEQYF.

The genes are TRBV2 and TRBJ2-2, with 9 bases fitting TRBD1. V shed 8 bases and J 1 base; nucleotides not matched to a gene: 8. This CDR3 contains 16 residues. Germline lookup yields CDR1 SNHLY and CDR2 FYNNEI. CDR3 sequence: CASGPTGGRNTGELFF. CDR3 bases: TGTGCCAGCGGACCTACAGGGGGCAGGAACACCGGGGAGCTGTTTTTT. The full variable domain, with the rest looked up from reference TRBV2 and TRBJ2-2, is EPEVTQTPSHQVTQMGQEVILRCVPISNHLYFYWYRQILGQKVEFLVSFYNNEISEKSEIFDDQFSVERPDGSNFTLKIRSTKLEDSAMYFCASGPTGGRNTGELFFGEGSRLTVL.

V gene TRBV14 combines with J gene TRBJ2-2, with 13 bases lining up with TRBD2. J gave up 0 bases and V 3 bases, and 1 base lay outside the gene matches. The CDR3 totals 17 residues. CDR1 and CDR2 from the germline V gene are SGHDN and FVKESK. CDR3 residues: CASSHGTSGTNTGELFF. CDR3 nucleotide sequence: TGTGCCAGCAGCCACGGGACTAGCGGGACGAACACCGGGGAGCTGTTTTTT.

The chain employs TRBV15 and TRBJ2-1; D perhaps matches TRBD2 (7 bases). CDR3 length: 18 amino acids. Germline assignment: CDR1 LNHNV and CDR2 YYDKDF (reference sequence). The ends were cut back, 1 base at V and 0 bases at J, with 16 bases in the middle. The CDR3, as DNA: TGTGCCACCAGCAGAGGGGGGGGCTCAGGGAGCTCCTACAATGAGCAGTTCTTC. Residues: CATSRGGGSGSSYNEQFF.

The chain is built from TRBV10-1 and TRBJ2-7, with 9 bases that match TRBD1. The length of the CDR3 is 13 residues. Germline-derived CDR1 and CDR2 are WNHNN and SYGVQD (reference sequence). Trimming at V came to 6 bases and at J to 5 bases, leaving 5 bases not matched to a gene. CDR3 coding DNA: TGCGCCAGCAGCCTCGGGGACAGGGACGAGCAGTACTTC. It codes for CASSLGDRDEQYF.

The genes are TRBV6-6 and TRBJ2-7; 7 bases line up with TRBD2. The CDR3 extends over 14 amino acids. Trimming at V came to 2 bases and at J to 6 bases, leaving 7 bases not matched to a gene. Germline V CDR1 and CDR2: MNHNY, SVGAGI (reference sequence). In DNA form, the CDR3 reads TGTGCCAGCAGTTACGGGGGACTAATCAGCGAGCAGTACTTC. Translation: CASSYGGLISEQYF.

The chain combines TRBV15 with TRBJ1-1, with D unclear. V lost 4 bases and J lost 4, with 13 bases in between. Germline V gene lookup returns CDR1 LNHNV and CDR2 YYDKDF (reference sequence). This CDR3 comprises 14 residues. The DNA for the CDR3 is TGTGCCACCAGCACCCCGGCACGGGTCACTGAAGCTTTCTTT. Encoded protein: CATSTPARVTEAFF.

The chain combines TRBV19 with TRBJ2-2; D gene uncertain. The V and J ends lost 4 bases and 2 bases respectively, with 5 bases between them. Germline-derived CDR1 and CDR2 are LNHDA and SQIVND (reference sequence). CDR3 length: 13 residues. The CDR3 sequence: CASSSGNTGELFF. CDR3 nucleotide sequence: TGTGCCAGTAGTAGCGGAAACACCGGGGAGCTGTTTTTT.